The T cell receptor beta chain under discussion was sequenced for a study of control samples from healthy donors and cancer patients. The V gene's germline CDR1 is MGHRA and CDR2 YSYEKL. The CDR3 runs to 15 residues. V lost 1 base and J lost 1, with 10 bases in between. Sequencing used immunoSEQ multiplex PCR; TCRdb keeps in-frame clones, though not all of them. This sample has under 200,000 clones, with 90% to 95% found just once. The sample taken for sequencing was blood. The receptor's source is a woman aged 55 to 70 in good health. The chain couples TRBV4-1 to TRBJ1-1, with TRBD1 as a possible D gene (5 bases). The CDR3 DNA reads as TGCGCCAGCAGCCAAGCTTACGGACAGAACACTGAAGCTTTCTTT. This sequence encodes CASSQAYGQNTEAFF.